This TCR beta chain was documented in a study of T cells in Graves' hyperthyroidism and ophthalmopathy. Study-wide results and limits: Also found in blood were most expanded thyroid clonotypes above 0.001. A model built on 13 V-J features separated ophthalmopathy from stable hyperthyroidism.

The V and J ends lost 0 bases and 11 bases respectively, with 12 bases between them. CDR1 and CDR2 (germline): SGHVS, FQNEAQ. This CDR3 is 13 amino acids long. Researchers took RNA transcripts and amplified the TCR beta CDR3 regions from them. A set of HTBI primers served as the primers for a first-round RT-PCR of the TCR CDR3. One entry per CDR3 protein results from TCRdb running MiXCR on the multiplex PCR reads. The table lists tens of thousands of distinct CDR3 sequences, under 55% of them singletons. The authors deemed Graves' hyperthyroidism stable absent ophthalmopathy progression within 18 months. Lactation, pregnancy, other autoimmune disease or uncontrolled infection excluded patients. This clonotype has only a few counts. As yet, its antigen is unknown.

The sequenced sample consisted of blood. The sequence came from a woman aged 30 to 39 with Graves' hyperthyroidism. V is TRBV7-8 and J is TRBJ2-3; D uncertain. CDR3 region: CASSLASYNEQYF. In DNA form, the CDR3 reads TGTGCCAGCAGCTTAGCTAGCTACAATGAGCAGTATTTT.